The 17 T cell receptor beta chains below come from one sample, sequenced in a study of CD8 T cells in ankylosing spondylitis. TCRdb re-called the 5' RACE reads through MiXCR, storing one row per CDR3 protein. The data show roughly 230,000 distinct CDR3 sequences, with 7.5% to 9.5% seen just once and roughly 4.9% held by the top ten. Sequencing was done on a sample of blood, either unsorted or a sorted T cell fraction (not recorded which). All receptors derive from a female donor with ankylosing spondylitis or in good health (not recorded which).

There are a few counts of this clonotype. The CDR3 DNA reads TGTGCCAGCATGCTTCCCCGCAGCAATGAGCAGTTCTTC. Translating it yields CASMLPRSNEQFF. V usage is TRBV7-9 and J usage is TRBJ2-1, with D unresolved. V lost 7 bases to trimming and J lost 6 bases, with 13 bases between them. Germline V gene sequence: CDR1 SEHNR, CDR2 FQNEAQ (reference sequence). The CDR3 consists of 13 residues.

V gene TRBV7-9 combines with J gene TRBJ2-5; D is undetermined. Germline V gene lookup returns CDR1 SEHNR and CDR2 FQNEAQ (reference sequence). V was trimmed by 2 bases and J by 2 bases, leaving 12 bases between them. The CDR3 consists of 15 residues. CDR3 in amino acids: CASSLPGGVQETQYF. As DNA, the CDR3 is TGTGCCAGCAGCTTACCTGGCGGCGTACAAGAGACCCAGTACTTC.

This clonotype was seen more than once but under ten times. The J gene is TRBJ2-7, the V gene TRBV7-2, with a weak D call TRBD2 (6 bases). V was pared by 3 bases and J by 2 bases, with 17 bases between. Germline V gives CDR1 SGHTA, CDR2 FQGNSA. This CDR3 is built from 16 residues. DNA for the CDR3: TGTGCCAGCAGCTTTATCCGCGGGGCCTCTCCCTACGAGCAGTACTTC. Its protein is CASSFIRGASPYEQYF.

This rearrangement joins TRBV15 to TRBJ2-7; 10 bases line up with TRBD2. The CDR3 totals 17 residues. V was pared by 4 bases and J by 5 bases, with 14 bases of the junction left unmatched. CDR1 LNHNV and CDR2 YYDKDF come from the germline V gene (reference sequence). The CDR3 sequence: CATSTRSGASGRNEQYF. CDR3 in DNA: TGTGCCACCAGCACCAGGAGTGGAGCTAGCGGGAGAAACGAGCAGTACTTC.

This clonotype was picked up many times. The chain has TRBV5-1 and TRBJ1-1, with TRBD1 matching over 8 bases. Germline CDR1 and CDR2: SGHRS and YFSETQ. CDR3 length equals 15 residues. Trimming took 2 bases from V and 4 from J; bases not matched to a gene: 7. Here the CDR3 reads CASSFPRQGRTEAFF. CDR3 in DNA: TGCGCCAGCAGCTTTCCCCGACAGGGGCGCACTGAAGCTTTCTTT.

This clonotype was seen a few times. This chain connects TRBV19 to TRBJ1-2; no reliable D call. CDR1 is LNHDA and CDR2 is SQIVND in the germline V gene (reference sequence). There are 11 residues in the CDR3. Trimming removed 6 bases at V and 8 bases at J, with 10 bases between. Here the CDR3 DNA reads TGTGCCAGTAGCTACAACCAAGGCTACACCTTC. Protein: CASSYNQGYTF. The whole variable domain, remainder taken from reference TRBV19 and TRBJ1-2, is DGGITQSPKYLFRKEGQNVTLSCEQNLNHDAMYWYRQDPGQGLRLIYYSQIVNDFQKGDIAEGYSVSREKKESFPLTVTSAQKNPTAFYLCASSYNQGYTFGSGTRLTVV.

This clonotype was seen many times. CDR3 sequence reads: CASSTPHVSIQETQYF. DNA for the CDR3: TGTGCCAGCAGTACCCCCCACGTGTCGATCCAAGAGACCCAGTACTTC. This chain uses TRBV6-2 or TRBV6-3 with TRBJ2-5; no firm D call. Trimming pared 5 bases from V and 1 base from J, leaving 17 bases between. Germline loops: CDR1 MNHEY, CDR2 SVGEGT. CDR3 length: 16 amino acids.

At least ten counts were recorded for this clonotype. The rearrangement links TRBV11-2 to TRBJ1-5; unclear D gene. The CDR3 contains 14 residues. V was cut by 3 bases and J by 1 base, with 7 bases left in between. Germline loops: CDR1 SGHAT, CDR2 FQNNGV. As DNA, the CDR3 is TGTGCCAGCAGCTTGGAGCGAAGCAATCAGCCCCAGCATTTT. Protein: CASSLERSNQPQHF.

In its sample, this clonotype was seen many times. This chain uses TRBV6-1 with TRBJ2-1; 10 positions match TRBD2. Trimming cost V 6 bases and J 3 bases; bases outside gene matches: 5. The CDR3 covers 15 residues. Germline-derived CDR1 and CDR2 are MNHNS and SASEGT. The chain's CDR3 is CASRSGLANYNEQFF. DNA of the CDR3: TGTGCCAGCAGATCGGGACTAGCGAACTACAATGAGCAGTTCTTC.

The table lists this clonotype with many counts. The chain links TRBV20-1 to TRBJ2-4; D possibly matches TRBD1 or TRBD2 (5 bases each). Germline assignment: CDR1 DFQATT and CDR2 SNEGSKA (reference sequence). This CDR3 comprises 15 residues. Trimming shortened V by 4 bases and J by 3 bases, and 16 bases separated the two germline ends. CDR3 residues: CSAISPLGVKNIQYF. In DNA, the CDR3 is TGCAGTGCTATCAGCCCTTTGGGGGTCAAAAACATTCAGTACTTC.

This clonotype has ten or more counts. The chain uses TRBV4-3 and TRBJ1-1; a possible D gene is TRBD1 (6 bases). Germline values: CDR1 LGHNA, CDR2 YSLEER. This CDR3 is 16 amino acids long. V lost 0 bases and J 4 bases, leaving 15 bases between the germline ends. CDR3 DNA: TGCGCCAGCAGCCAAGATCTTGGAAGGGGGAGCACTGAAGCTTTCTTT. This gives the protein CASSQDLGRGSTEAFF.

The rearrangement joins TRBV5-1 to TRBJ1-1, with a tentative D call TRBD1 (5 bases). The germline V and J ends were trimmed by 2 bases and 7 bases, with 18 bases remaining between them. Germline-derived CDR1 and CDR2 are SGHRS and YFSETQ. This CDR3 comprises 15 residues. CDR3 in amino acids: CASSFGTPQFGEAFF. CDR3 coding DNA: TGCGCCAGCAGCTTCGGGACTCCCCAGTTCGGTGAAGCTTTCTTT.

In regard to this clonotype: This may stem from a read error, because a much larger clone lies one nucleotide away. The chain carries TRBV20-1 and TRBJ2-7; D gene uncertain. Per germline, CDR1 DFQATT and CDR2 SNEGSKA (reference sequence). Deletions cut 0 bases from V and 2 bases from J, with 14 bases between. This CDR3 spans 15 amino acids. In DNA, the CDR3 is TGCAGTGCTAGAGATCCGGGCAGGTACACCTACGAGCAGTACTTC. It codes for CSARDPGRYTYEQYF.

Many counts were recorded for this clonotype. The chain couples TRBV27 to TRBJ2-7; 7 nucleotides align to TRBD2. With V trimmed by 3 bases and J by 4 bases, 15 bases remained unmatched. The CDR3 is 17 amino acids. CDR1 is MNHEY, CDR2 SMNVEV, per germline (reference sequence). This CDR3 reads CASSFRGGDYLLYEQYF. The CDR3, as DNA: TGTGCCAGCAGTTTTCGGGGCGGGGACTACCTCCTTTACGAGCAGTACTTC.

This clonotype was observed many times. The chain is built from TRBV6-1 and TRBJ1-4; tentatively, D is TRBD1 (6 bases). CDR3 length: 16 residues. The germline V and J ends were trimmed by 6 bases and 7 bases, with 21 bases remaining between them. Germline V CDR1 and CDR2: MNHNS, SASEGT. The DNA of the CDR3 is TGTGCCAGCAGAAGGGGGGGGGCGACTGTTTTTGAAAAACTGTTTTTT. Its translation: CASRRGGATVFEKLFF.

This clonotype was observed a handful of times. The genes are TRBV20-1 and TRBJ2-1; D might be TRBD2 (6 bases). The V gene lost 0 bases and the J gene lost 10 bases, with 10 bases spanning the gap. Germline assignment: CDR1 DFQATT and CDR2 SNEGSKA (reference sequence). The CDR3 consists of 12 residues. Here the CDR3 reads CSARDLGGEQFF. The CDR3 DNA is TGCAGTGCTAGAGACTTAGGAGGGGAGCAGTTCTTC.

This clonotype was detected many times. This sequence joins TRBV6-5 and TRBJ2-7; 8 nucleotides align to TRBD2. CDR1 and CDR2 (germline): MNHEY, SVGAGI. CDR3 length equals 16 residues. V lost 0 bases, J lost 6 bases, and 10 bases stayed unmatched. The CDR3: CASSYSGDFAGGEQYF. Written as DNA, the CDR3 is TGTGCCAGCAGTTACTCGGGGGATTTTGCGGGAGGCGAGCAGTACTTC.